The rows below give T cell receptor beta chains drawn from one sample of a study of blood T cells in healthy people across ages. One entry per CDR3 protein, called by TCRdb with MiXCR from the 5' RACE reads. Here the sample spans about 1,500,000 distinct CDR3 sequences, approximately 30% being singletons. Specimen: blood. Receptors were obtained from a woman aged 25 to 39 in good health. Both conserved end residues are part of each CDR3. A D gene is named only where the DNA matches it firmly. Clone size is stated in some rows and not others, as once, few, many or a class when expanded.

d_gene	j_gene	v_gene	abundance	CDR3aa	CDR3nt
NA	TRBJ2-3	TRBV18	once	CASAAPTDTQYF	TGTGCCAGCGCCGCGCCAACAGATACGCAGTATTTT
NA	TRBJ2-3	TRBV12-3/TRBV12-4	once	CASSPRGRSPTSTDTQYF	TGCGCCAGCAGCCCCAGGGGGAGGAGTCCAACTAGCACAGATACGCAGTATTTT
NA	TRBJ2-3	TRBV7-2	NA	CASRPFGVDTQYF	TGTGCCAGCAGACCTTTTGGGGTCGATACGCAGTATTTT
NA	TRBJ2-3	TRBV24-1	NA	CATSDLDTQYF	TGTGCCACCAGTGATTTGGATACGCAGTATTTT
NA	TRBJ2-1	TRBV6-6	few	CASRLRQARQDEQFF	TGTGCCAGCAGACTCCGTCAGGCCAGGCAGGACGAGCAGTTCTTC
NA	TRBJ2-1	TRBV28	NA	CASRILEAHNEQFF	TGTGCCAGCAGGATTCTTGAGGCTCACAATGAGCAGTTCTTC
TRBD1	TRBJ2-1	TRBV6-1	few	CASVGQFYNEQFF	TGTGCCAGCGTGGGACAGTTCTACAATGAGCAGTTCTTC
TRBD1	TRBJ1-6	TRBV20-1	NA	CSAKGTGTYNSPLHF	TGCAGTGCTAAGGGGACAGGGACCTATAATTCACCCCTCCACTTT
TRBD2	TRBJ2-5	TRBV20-1	NA	CSARRREASGGVPRGQYF	TGCAGTGCTAGACGCCGGGAGGCTAGCGGGGGGGTGCCCCGGGGGCAGTACTTC
NA	TRBJ1-5	TRBV6-5	few	CASSSHGNSNQPQHF	TGTGCCAGCAGTTCCCACGGAAATAGCAATCAGCCCCAGCATTTT
TRBD1	TRBJ2-6	TRBV5-6	few	CASSPRGQGASGANVLTF	TGTGCCAGCAGCCCAAGGGGACAGGGGGCCTCTGGGGCCAACGTCCTGACTTTC
TRBD1	TRBJ2-3	TRBV5-1	many	CASSPSWGQSTDTQYF	TGCGCCAGCAGCCCCTCCTGGGGACAGAGCACAGATACGCAGTATTTT
TRBD1	TRBJ2-3	TRBV12-3/TRBV12-4	NA	CASSRQGDIGDTQYF	TGTGCCAGCAGCCGACAGGGGGACATCGGGGATACGCAGTATTTT
TRBD1	TRBJ2-7	TRBV9	few	CASSARGTGAREQYF	TGTGCCAGCAGCGCCAGGGGGACAGGGGCCCGAGAGCAGTACTTC
NA	TRBJ2-3	TRBV7-2	few	CAGSLGGTRVTQYF	TGTGCCGGCAGCTTAGGGGGGACCCGAGTTACGCAGTATTTT
TRBD1	TRBJ2-1	TRBV6-1	NA	CASSEPRQGRHEQFF	TGTGCCAGCAGTGAACCGCGACAGGGACGACATGAGCAGTTCTTC
NA	TRBJ2-7	TRBV19	NA	CASSAGHYYEQYF	TGTGCCAGTAGCGCTGGACATTACTACGAGCAGTACTTC
TRBD1	TRBJ1-2	TRBV5-6	many	CASSLEATGSNYGYTF	TGTGCCAGCAGCTTGGAGGCGACAGGGTCAAACTATGGCTACACCTTC
NA	TRBJ1-2	TRBV12-3/TRBV12-4	NA	CASTLIGYGYTF	TGTGCCAGCACCCTGATCGGCTATGGCTACACCTTC
TRBD2	TRBJ2-1	TRBV12-3/TRBV12-4	few	CASRDGTKRNEQFF	TGTGCCAGCAGGGACGGGACTAAAAGGAATGAGCAGTTCTTC
NA	TRBJ2-1	TRBV15	NA	CATRRGVNERFF	TGTGCCACCAGGAGAGGGGTCAATGAGCGGTTCTTC
NA	TRBJ1-6	TRBV6-1	few	CASMGLAPSSPLHF	TGTGCCAGCATGGGTCTGGCCCCGAGCTCACCCCTCCACTTT
NA	TRBJ1-2	TRBV6-6	few	CASSGTRGWDTF	TGTGCCAGCTCAGGAACAAGGGGCTGGGACACCTTC
TRBD2	TRBJ2-7	TRBV20-1	NA	CSARDGTSGIDEQYF	TGCAGTGCTAGAGACGGGACTAGCGGGATCGACGAGCAGTACTTC
NA	TRBJ1-5	TRBV20-1	NA	CSAVGGPYSNQPQHF	TGCAGTGCTGTCGGGGGGCCATATAGCAATCAGCCCCAGCATTTT
NA	TRBJ2-3	TRBV28	few	CASSLAGALTDTQYF	TGTGCCAGCAGTTTAGCGGGGGCACTCACAGATACGCAGTATTTT
TRBD2	TRBJ2-7	TRBV20-1	many	CSGGTYYEQYF	TGCAGCGGGGGGACGTACTACGAGCAGTACTTC